The 19 T cell receptor beta chains listed next were all sequenced from one sample in a study of blood T cell repertoires in COVID-19. Data came from immunoSEQ multiplex PCR; TCRdb stores just in-frame clones and leaves some out. In the table there are 100,000 or so clones, around 91% of which are singletons. The sample was peripheral blood. The source of these receptors is an elderly woman with acute or convalescent COVID-19.

The V gene is TRBV15, the J gene TRBJ1-3; TRBD1 matches at 8 bases. J lost 0 bases, V lost 2 bases, and 3 bases had no gene match. CDR1 is LNHNV and CDR2 is YYDKDF in the germline V gene (reference sequence). The CDR3 totals 16 residues. CDR3 protein: CATSRSGQGSGNTIYF. As DNA, the CDR3 is TGTGCCACCAGCAGAAGTGGACAGGGCTCTGGAAACACCATATATTTT. Together with reference TRBV15 and TRBJ1-3, the CDR3 gives the full variable domain: DAMVIQNPRYQVTQFGKPVTLSCSQTLNHNVMYWYQQKSSQAPKLLFHYYDKDFNNEADTPDNFQSRRPNTSFCFLDIRSPGLGDTAMYLCATSRSGQGSGNTIYFGEGSWLTVV.

This clone is deemed medium-sized. V gene TRBV5-1 combines with J gene TRBJ1-2; 8 bases are shared with TRBD1. From germline, CDR1 is SGHRS and CDR2 YFSETQ. Trimming cost V 2 bases and J 7 bases; bases outside gene matches: 13. The CDR3 spans 16 residues. DNA of the CDR3: TGCGCCAGCAGCTTACGCCAAGGGACAGGAACGGGTGGCTACACCTTC. It is translated as CASSLRQGTGTGGYTF.

The chain uses TRBV28 and TRBJ1-2; a weak D match, TRBD1 (5 bases). V was trimmed by 8 bases and J by 7 bases, leaving 14 bases between them. The length of the CDR3 is 12 residues. Germline V gene data show CDR1 as MDHEN and CDR2 as SYDVKM. CDR3 bases: TGTGCCAGCCATGAAGGGGATTTTGGCTACACCTTC. It specifies CASHEGDFGYTF.

The rearrangement uses TRBV13 and TRBJ2-7; TRBD1 matches 8 bases. This CDR3 contains 15 residues. J lost 1 base, V lost 2 bases, and 4 bases had no gene match. CDR1 PRHDT and CDR2 FYEKMQ come from the germline V gene (reference sequence). CDR3 loop: CASSLSGQGSYEQYF. In DNA, the CDR3 is TGTGCCAGCAGCTTATCAGGACAGGGATCCTACGAGCAGTACTTC.

The J gene is TRBJ2-3, the V gene TRBV5-1, with D possibly being TRBD1 (5 bases). From germline, CDR1 is SGHRS and CDR2 YFSETQ. V lost 4 bases to trimming and J lost 0 bases, with 18 bases between them. The CDR3 is made up of 17 amino acids. The CDR3 region has the DNA TGCGCCAGCAGCATTCAGGTGGGGCGGCTTAGCACAGATACGCAGTATTTT. As protein: CASSIQVGRLSTDTQYF.

The chain uses TRBV28 and TRBJ2-5; D is ambiguous. Germline assignment: CDR1 MDHEN and CDR2 SYDVKM. With 4 bases removed from V and 2 bases from J, the gap between germline ends came to 5 bases. This CDR3 spans 12 amino acids. The CDR3 here is CASSSQQETQYF. CDR3 DNA: TGTGCCAGCAGTTCCCAGCAAGAGACCCAGTACTTC.

The chain uses TRBV4-3 and TRBJ2-7; D unclear. With 0 bases removed from V and 2 bases from J, the gap between germline ends came to 5 bases. Germline lookup yields CDR1 LGHNA and CDR2 YSLEER. The CDR3 has 13 amino acids. CDR3 nucleotide sequence: TGCGCCAGCAGCCAAGAGTCCGCCTACGAGCAGTACTTC. Its protein product is CASSQESAYEQYF.

The J gene is TRBJ1-2, the V gene TRBV19, with a weak D call TRBD1 (6 bases). CDR3 length equals 13 residues. Trimming pared 5 bases from V and 1 base from J, leaving 8 bases between. CDR1 LNHDA and CDR2 SQIVND come from the germline V gene (reference sequence). The CDR3 loop is CASSPQGNYGYTF. The DNA for the CDR3 is TGTGCCAGTAGTCCACAGGGTAACTATGGCTACACCTTC.

V gene TRBV7-2 combines with J gene TRBJ2-7; no reliable D call. V lost 0 bases to trimming and J lost 4 bases, with 7 bases between them. CDR1 and CDR2 from the germline V gene are SGHTA and FQGNSA. This CDR3 contains 13 residues. The CDR3 reads CASSLARQYEQYF. Written as DNA, the CDR3 is TGTGCCAGCAGCTTAGCGAGGCAGTACGAGCAGTACTTC.

The gene calls are TRBV7-9 and TRBJ1-2; TRBD1 aligns across 9 bases. Trimming took 5 bases from V and 4 from J; bases not matched to a gene: 5. Germline lookup yields CDR1 SEHNR and CDR2 FQNEAQ (reference sequence). This CDR3 is built from 14 residues. The CDR3 DNA follows: TGTGCCAGCAGCCCTGGACAGGGGCCCTATGGCTACACCTTC. It encodes CASSPGQGPYGYTF.

The chain couples TRBV29-1 to TRBJ2-6, with D maybe TRBD2 (6 bases). Germline V CDR1 and CDR2: SQVTM, ANQGSEA. This CDR3 region has 19 residues. Trimming removed 0 bases at V and 0 bases at J, with 18 bases between. In nucleotides, the CDR3 is TGCAGCGTTGAAGAGTGGGGAGGACGGACGTACTCTGGGGCCAACGTCCTGACTTTC. Residues: CSVEEWGGRTYSGANVLTF.

The chain employs TRBV4-1 and TRBJ2-7; maybe TRBD2 (6 bases). The CDR3 is 16 residues long. The V gene lost 2 bases and the J gene lost 7 bases, with 21 bases spanning the gap. Germline loops: CDR1 MGHRA, CDR2 YSYEKL. CDR3 protein: CASSQPGLSKGWEQYF. The CDR3 DNA is TGCGCCAGCAGCCAACCGGGACTGAGCAAGGGGTGGGAGCAGTACTTC.

V is TRBV18 and J is TRBJ2-2, with D perhaps matching TRBD2 (6 bases). The CDR3 sequence is 16 residues long. V lost 2 bases to trimming and J lost 8 bases, with 18 bases between them. In germline, CDR1 is KGHSH, CDR2 LQKENI. CDR3 in DNA: TGTGCCAGCTCACCAAGGGACTTCCCGTACCGAGGGGAGCTGTTTTTT. Translation: CASSPRDFPYRGELFF.

This CDR3 is CASSMGGQFYGYTF. The CDR3 coding sequence is TGTGCCAGTAGTATGGGTGGACAGTTCTATGGCTACACCTTC. This rearrangement joins TRBV19 to TRBJ1-2, with D possibly TRBD1 on 6 matching bases. The CDR3 is 14 residues long. V lost 3 bases and J 4 bases, leaving 12 bases between the germline ends. Germline V lookup: CDR1 LNHDA, CDR2 SQIVND (reference sequence).

The chain links TRBV27 to TRBJ1-1; D is uncertain. Per the germline V gene, CDR1 is MNHEY and CDR2 is SMNVEV (reference sequence). The CDR3 is 15 amino acids. Trimming removed 3 bases from V and 1 base from J, with 12 bases in between. This chain's CDR3 is CASSFSGVGNTEAFF. CDR3 in DNA: TGTGCCAGCAGTTTCAGTGGAGTGGGGAACACTGAAGCTTTCTTT.

The rearrangement uses TRBV5-1 and TRBJ2-6, with 9 positions matching TRBD1. The J segment lost 4 bases and the V segment lost 0 bases, leaving 5 bases of the junction unmatched. The CDR3 consists of 17 residues. Looked up from germline, CDR1 is SGHRS and CDR2 is YFSETQ. This chain's CDR3 is CASSLAGTGTGANVLTF. The CDR3 bases are TGCGCCAGCAGCTTGGCCGGGACAGGGACCGGGGCCAACGTCCTGACTTTC.

The chain links TRBV5-1 to TRBJ1-1; D might be TRBD1 (5 bases). Trimming took 4 bases from V and 0 from J, leaving 13 bases between them. This CDR3 has 15 residues. CDR1 and CDR2 (germline): SGHRS, YFSETQ. DNA for the CDR3: TGCGCCAGCAGCGTTGAAGGGGTTTTGAACACTGAAGCTTTCTTT. Protein: CASSVEGVLNTEAFF.

This clone was seen just once. The V gene is TRBV28, the J gene TRBJ1-1; possibly TRBD1 for D (6 bases). Germline V gene sequence: CDR1 MDHEN, CDR2 SYDVKM. Trimming took 7 bases from V and 1 from J, leaving 16 bases between them. The CDR3 extends over 15 amino acids. In DNA, the CDR3 is TGTGCCAGCAATATTCCCGGGACAAGGAACACTGAAGCTTTCTTT. Protein sequence: CASNIPGTRNTEAFF.

This chain connects TRBV6-8 to TRBJ2-2; D not certain. Deletions cut 2 bases from V and 7 bases from J, with 5 bases between. In germline, CDR1 is MNHGY, CDR2 SAAAGT. This CDR3 has 12 residues. The CDR3 loop reads CASSYPIGELFF. Here the CDR3 DNA reads TGTGCCAGCAGTTACCCCATCGGGGAGCTGTTTTTT.